Here is one TCR beta chain with its context. This clonotype was seen many times. Which antigen it targets is not known. No base-level quality is on record; no much larger clone is a single base apart. This sample was included in a study of spatial heterogeneity in lung cancer (dated by TCRdb to between 2018 and 2020). For the wider study: More beta-chain than alpha-chain transcripts were consistently detected, likely reflecting higher beta-chain transcript abundance. In non-small cell lung cancer, the study made a quantitative comparison of TCR alpha and beta repertoires among multiple tumor regions, matched nontumor lung and blood. In the raw uncorrected reads, each unique combination of TCR and UMI appeared more than ten times on average. TCR repertoire features were related to nonsynonymous mutation counts determined by whole-exome sequencing of tumor tissue. A strong correlation was found between TCR transcript counts in tumor regions and a T cell transcriptional module score from matched bulk RNA-seq. Both alpha and beta chains were TCR-sequenced in 200 to 250 tumor regions, fewer than 80 matched nontumor lung samples and some 56 PBMC samples obtained at surgery.

This specimen's time point label, per the study, means: sample taken at primary tumor resection. Samples were obtained from fewer than 80 patients with early-stage, untreated non-small cell lung cancer from the lung TRACERx cohort. For TCR sequencing, whole RNA was extracted from tumor and nontumor lung tissue, or from cryopreserved PBMC samples, and no cell sorting was done. Only patients with enough RNA available from two or more tumor regions were chosen for TCR sequencing. A lung pathologist reviewed the tumor and adjacent nontumor lung specimens before the specimens were selected. Receptors were amplified or captured by 5' RACE. The sequencer listed for this sample is NextSeq 500. In the TCR library protocol, a unique molecular identifier was attached to each TCR cDNA molecule so that PCR and sequencing errors could be corrected. Concerning the study's data processing: Decombinator tools were used for TCR identification, UMI-based error correction and CDR3 extraction. TCRs above a frequency of 2 per 1,000, corresponding to the top 1% of the tumor frequency distribution, were defined as expanded. Expanded tumor TCRs were classed as regional if statistically deemed absent (corrected P<0.05) from at least one tumor region, otherwise ubiquitous. Renyi diversity was calculated using the R vegan package after each repertoire was subsampled 100 times to 5,000 TCRs. CDR3 similarity networks were constructed using string-kernel similarity of amino acid triplets, with links drawn between CDR3s whose pairwise similarity was above 0.82. Starting from the raw public reads, TCRdb applied fastp trimming at Q25, assembled clones with MiXCR and retained in-frame beta chains. Rows with a matching CDR3 protein are joined into one entry that keeps the most common DNA and genes. These V and J calls originate from TCRdb's pipeline instead of the authors' own analysis. The sample table lists some 100,000 distinct CDR3 sequences, around 4.8% of them with a count of one. The leading ten clones occupy around 20% of the sample.

The V and J ends are trimmed by 3 bases and 5 bases, leaving 15 bases between them. There are 14 amino acids in the CDR3, from cysteine to phenylalanine inclusive. The CDR3 DNA has 42 bases and is translated from base 1. CDR1 and CDR2 were assigned from the germline V gene (reference sequence) as SGHNT and YYREEE. The paper's findings and limits, for the study overall: A correlation was observed between the number of expanded intratumoral alpha and beta TCRs and the tumor nonsynonymous mutation count. TCR-seq coverage of tumor T cells was estimated at only around 6.7% for alpha chains and approximately 12% for beta chains. The count of ubiquitous expanded TCRs correlated with the count of ubiquitous nonsynonymous mutations, and the count of regional expanded TCRs correlated with the count of regional nonsynonymous mutations. Confirming at a functional level the hypothesis that regional TCRs recognize regional mutations was considered to require additional single-cell paired TCR alpha and beta sequencing.

This clonotype was obtained from a male donor with early-stage non-small cell lung cancer. The sample was lung tumor tissue, taken at surgery. Here the chain combines TRBV5-4 and TRBJ2-7; confidence is insufficient to name the D gene. The CDR3 has the sequence CASSSWVLSDEQYF. The DNA is as follows: TGTGCCAGCAGCTCTTGGGTCTTGAGCGACGAGCAGTACTTC.